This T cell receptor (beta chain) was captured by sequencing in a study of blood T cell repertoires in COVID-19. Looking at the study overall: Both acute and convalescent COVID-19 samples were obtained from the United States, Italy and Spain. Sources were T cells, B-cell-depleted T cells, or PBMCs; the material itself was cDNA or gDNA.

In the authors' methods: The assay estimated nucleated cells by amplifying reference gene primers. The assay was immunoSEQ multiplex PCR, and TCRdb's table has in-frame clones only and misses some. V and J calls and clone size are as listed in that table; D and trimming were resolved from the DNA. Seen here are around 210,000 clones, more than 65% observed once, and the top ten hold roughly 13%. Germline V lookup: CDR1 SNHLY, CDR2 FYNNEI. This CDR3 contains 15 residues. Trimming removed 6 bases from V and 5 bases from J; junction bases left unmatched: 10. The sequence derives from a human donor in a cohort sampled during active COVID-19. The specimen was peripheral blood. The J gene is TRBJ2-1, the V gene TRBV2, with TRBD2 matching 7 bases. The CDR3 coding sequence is TGTGCCAGCAGCAGAGTACTAGCGACCAACAATGAGCAGTTCTTC. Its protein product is CASSRVLATNNEQFF.